These T cell receptor beta chains were read from a single sample in a study of identical twins. From the 5' RACE reads, TCRdb called clonotypes with MiXCR, one entry per CDR3 protein. The repertoire includes 500,000 to 600,000 distinct CDR3 sequences, about 20% of them detected once, and about 0.93% sits in the top ten. The sample was also reused in another study, on T cells expressing NK-cell markers.

Specimen: CD4+ T cells sorted from blood. Receptor source: a woman aged 18-29 years in good health. CDR3s include the opening cysteine and the closing phenylalanine or tryptophan. Fields, in order: V gene, J gene, clone size, D gene, CDR3 DNA, CDR3 protein. The D gene is left open where the match is weak. Rows may omit the clone size; those that give it use once, few, many or a size class.

V gene: TRBV4-3; J gene: TRBJ1-2; clone size: few; D gene: -; CDR3 DNA: TGCGCCAGCAGCCAAGAGGGCCAGCTAGGTGGCTACACCTTC; CDR3 protein: CASSQEGQLGGYTF
V gene: TRBV10-3; J gene: TRBJ2-2; clone size: once; D gene: TRBD2; CDR3 DNA: TGTGCCATCAGTGAGTCGGGAGCGGGAGTAGACACCGGGGAGCTGTTTTTT; CDR3 protein: CAISESGAGVDTGELFF
V gene: TRBV7-6; J gene: TRBJ2-2; clone size: -; D gene: -; CDR3 DNA: TGTGCCAGCAGCCGCTCCCCCGGGACAAACACCGGGGAGCTGTTTTTT; CDR3 protein: CASSRSPGTNTGELFF
V gene: TRBV7-8; J gene: TRBJ2-7; clone size: few; D gene: TRBD2; CDR3 DNA: TGTGCCAGCAGCTTAGCGGGGAAGCGGGAGTACTACGAGCAGTACTTC; CDR3 protein: CASSLAGKREYYEQYF
V gene: TRBV5-1; J gene: TRBJ2-3; clone size: -; D gene: -; CDR3 DNA: TGCGCCAGCAAGTCAACGCCCACAAGCACAGATACGCAGTATTTT; CDR3 protein: CASKSTPTSTDTQYF
V gene: TRBV5-5; J gene: TRBJ1-2; clone size: once; D gene: -; CDR3 DNA: TGTGCCAGCAGCTTGCTCACGGGTATTGACTATGGCTACACCTTC; CDR3 protein: CASSLLTGIDYGYTF
V gene: TRBV20-1; J gene: TRBJ2-1; clone size: many; D gene: -; CDR3 DNA: TGCAGTGCTAGGATTGCTGTCAGCTACAATGAGCAGTTCTTC; CDR3 protein: CSARIAVSYNEQFF
V gene: TRBV7-3; J gene: TRBJ2-1; clone size: many; D gene: TRBD2; CDR3 DNA: TGTGCCAGCAGCCCGGGACTAGCGGAGAACAATGAGCAGTTCTTC; CDR3 protein: CASSPGLAENNEQFF
V gene: TRBV27; J gene: TRBJ1-5; clone size: few; D gene: TRBD1; CDR3 DNA: TGTGCCAGCAGCCGGGTTTCCCCCGACAGGGTAAGCAATCAGCCCCAGCATTTT; CDR3 protein: CASSRVSPDRVSNQPQHF
V gene: TRBV25-1; J gene: TRBJ2-3; clone size: few; D gene: TRBD2; CDR3 DNA: TGTGCCAGCTCCAAGACTAGCGTCCTGACAGATACGCAGTATTTT; CDR3 protein: CASSKTSVLTDTQYF
V gene: TRBV5-1; J gene: TRBJ1-1; clone size: many; D gene: -; CDR3 DNA: TGCGCCAGCAGCTTGCTCACTTCGAACACTGAAGCTTTCTTT; CDR3 protein: CASSLLTSNTEAFF
V gene: TRBV5-1; J gene: TRBJ2-5; clone size: -; D gene: TRBD2; CDR3 DNA: TGCGCCAGCAGCTTGAGCGGGGGGGCTTCGGGAGAGACCCAGTACTTC; CDR3 protein: CASSLSGGASGETQYF
V gene: TRBV7-9; J gene: TRBJ2-4; clone size: few; D gene: -; CDR3 DNA: TGTGCCAGCAGCTTAGACGAAAACATTCAGTACTTC; CDR3 protein: CASSLDENIQYF
V gene: TRBV6-5; J gene: TRBJ2-3; clone size: many; D gene: -; CDR3 DNA: TGTGCCAGCAGTTACTCGAAGCCAGATACGCAGTATTTT; CDR3 protein: CASSYSKPDTQYF
V gene: TRBV15; J gene: TRBJ2-7; clone size: -; D gene: -; CDR3 DNA: TGTGCCACCAGCAGAGATGGACAAGCCTACGAGCAGTACTTC; CDR3 protein: CATSRDGQAYEQYF
V gene: TRBV7-2; J gene: TRBJ2-1; clone size: few; D gene: TRBD2; CDR3 DNA: TGTGCCAGCAGCTTAGTACTAGCGGGGGGGATTGAGCAGTTCTTC; CDR3 protein: CASSLVLAGGIEQFF
V gene: TRBV12-3/TRBV12-4; J gene: TRBJ1-2; clone size: -; D gene: -; CDR3 DNA: TGTGCCAGCAGTTTTCCGAACCTGATATGGCTACGCACCTTC; CDR3 protein: CASSFPNLIWLRTF
V gene: TRBV7-8; J gene: TRBJ1-2; clone size: -; D gene: -; CDR3 DNA: TGTGCCAGCAGCCAGAGTTGGGGTTGGGGCAGCGCTAACTATGGCTACACCTTC; CDR3 protein: CASSQSWGWGSANYGYTF
V gene: TRBV3-1; J gene: TRBJ2-1; clone size: -; D gene: TRBD2; CDR3 DNA: TGTGCCAGCAGCCAAGCTGGACTAGCGGGAACAAATGAGCAGTTCTTC; CDR3 protein: CASSQAGLAGTNEQFF
V gene: TRBV7-2; J gene: TRBJ2-2; clone size: -; D gene: -; CDR3 DNA: TGTGCCTCTAGAGGGGGAGGGCCCACCGGGGAGCTGTTTTTT; CDR3 protein: CASRGGGPTGELFF
V gene: TRBV5-1; J gene: TRBJ1-2; clone size: few; D gene: -; CDR3 DNA: TGCGCCAGCAGCTTAGTGACGACAGACACCTATGGCTACACCTTC; CDR3 protein: CASSLVTTDTYGYTF
V gene: TRBV7-9; J gene: TRBJ1-6; clone size: -; D gene: -; CDR3 DNA: TGTGCCAGCAGCTTAGAACAGCTTCTTGGTTCACCCCTCCACTTT; CDR3 protein: CASSLEQLLGSPLHF
V gene: TRBV5-1; J gene: TRBJ2-3; clone size: few; D gene: TRBD2; CDR3 DNA: TGCGCCAGCAGCTTGGATGGCGGGGGGGCCGCAGATACGCAGTATTTT; CDR3 protein: CASSLDGGGAADTQYF
V gene: TRBV2; J gene: TRBJ1-2; clone size: -; D gene: -; CDR3 DNA: TGTGCCAGCACCCGAACGGGGAAGGGTCACTATGGCTACACCTTC; CDR3 protein: CASTRTGKGHYGYTF
V gene: TRBV20-1; J gene: TRBJ2-4; clone size: -; D gene: -; CDR3 DNA: TGCAGTGCTAATAAGGCCAAAAACATTCAGTACTTC; CDR3 protein: CSANKAKNIQYF
V gene: TRBV11-2; J gene: TRBJ2-1; clone size: many; D gene: TRBD2; CDR3 DNA: TGTGCCAGCAGCTTGCTTAGCGGGGTGAATGAGCAGTTCTTC; CDR3 protein: CASSLLSGVNEQFF
V gene: TRBV25-1; J gene: TRBJ1-1; clone size: -; D gene: -; CDR3 DNA: TGTGCCAGCAGTGCTCCGGGGAACACTGAAGCTTTCTTT; CDR3 protein: CASSAPGNTEAFF
V gene: TRBV20-1; J gene: TRBJ1-5; clone size: -; D gene: -; CDR3 DNA: TGCAGTGCTAGAGAGCCGCAGGTAAATCAGCCCCAGCATTTT; CDR3 protein: CSAREPQVNQPQHF
V gene: TRBV27; J gene: TRBJ2-7; clone size: -; D gene: -; CDR3 DNA: TGTGCCAGCACCCCTATGCGAGGATTCTCCTACGAGCAGTACTTC; CDR3 protein: CASTPMRGFSYEQYF
V gene: TRBV12-3/TRBV12-4; J gene: TRBJ2-1; clone size: few; D gene: TRBD2; CDR3 DNA: TGTGCCAGCAGGCCCGACCTAGCGGGAACCTACAATGAGCAGTTCTTC; CDR3 protein: CASRPDLAGTYNEQFF
V gene: TRBV7-9; J gene: TRBJ2-5; clone size: -; D gene: -; CDR3 DNA: TGTGCCAGCAGCTTAGTTGTTGGAGGGGGAGAGACCCAGTACTTC; CDR3 protein: CASSLVVGGGETQYF
V gene: TRBV28; J gene: TRBJ2-7; clone size: few; D gene: -; CDR3 DNA: TGTGCCACTGCGACAAGCACCCGCGAGCAGTACTTC; CDR3 protein: CATATSTREQYF
V gene: TRBV6-6; J gene: TRBJ2-7; clone size: -; D gene: -; CDR3 DNA: TGTGCCAGCAGGCCCGGACGGGGCTACGAGCAGTACTTC; CDR3 protein: CASRPGRGYEQYF
V gene: TRBV5-1; J gene: TRBJ2-1; clone size: few; D gene: TRBD2; CDR3 DNA: TGCGCCAGCAGCTTGGCCAAGCGGGAGGGTGGAAATGAGCAGTTCTTC; CDR3 protein: CASSLAKREGGNEQFF
V gene: TRBV12-3/TRBV12-4; J gene: TRBJ2-7; clone size: -; D gene: -; CDR3 DNA: TGTGCCAGCAGTTTGGGCCCTCACACAGGGAACGAGCAGTACTTC; CDR3 protein: CASSLGPHTGNEQYF
V gene: TRBV7-3; J gene: TRBJ2-3; clone size: -; D gene: -; CDR3 DNA: TGTGCCAGCAGCTTAGGTCGGAGCAGTATCACAGATACGCAGTATTTT; CDR3 protein: CASSLGRSSITDTQYF
V gene: TRBV12-5; J gene: TRBJ2-6; clone size: many; D gene: -; CDR3 DNA: TGTGCTAGTGGTTTGTGGGTTTCTGGGGCCAACGTCCTGACTTTC; CDR3 protein: CASGLWVSGANVLTF
V gene: TRBV27; J gene: TRBJ1-3; clone size: few; D gene: -; CDR3 DNA: TGTGCCAGCAAGGCTAGATCTGGAAACACCATATATTTT; CDR3 protein: CASKARSGNTIYF
V gene: TRBV20-1; J gene: TRBJ1-1; clone size: few; D gene: -; CDR3 DNA: TGCAGTGTCGAGCGCGGAGAAGCTTTCTTT; CDR3 protein: CSVERGEAFF
V gene: TRBV20-1; J gene: TRBJ2-6; clone size: few; D gene: -; CDR3 DNA: TGCAGTGCTAGAGATATAGGGCCCTCTGGGGCCAACGTCCTGACTTTC; CDR3 protein: CSARDIGPSGANVLTF
V gene: TRBV20-1; J gene: TRBJ1-1; clone size: -; D gene: -; CDR3 DNA: TGCAGTGCTAGAGATCGGGTCGGTACTGAAGCTTTCTTT; CDR3 protein: CSARDRVGTEAFF
V gene: TRBV7-2; J gene: TRBJ1-6; clone size: few; D gene: -; CDR3 DNA: TGTGCCAGCAGCTTACAACTCGAACCTGCCTATAATTCACCCCTCCACTTT; CDR3 protein: CASSLQLEPAYNSPLHF
V gene: TRBV7-9; J gene: TRBJ2-1; clone size: few; D gene: TRBD2; CDR3 DNA: TGTGCCAGCAGCTTAGCGGGGGTAGCGGGAGGGCATGAGCAGTTCTTC; CDR3 protein: CASSLAGVAGGHEQFF
V gene: TRBV6-5; J gene: TRBJ1-1; clone size: few; D gene: -; CDR3 DNA: TGTGCCAGCAGTCCGCCGGACAGAGAAGCTTTCTTT; CDR3 protein: CASSPPDREAFF
V gene: TRBV11-2; J gene: TRBJ2-2; clone size: -; D gene: TRBD2; CDR3 DNA: TGTGCCAGCACTCGGACTAGCGGAACCGGGGAGCTGTTTTTT; CDR3 protein: CASTRTSGTGELFF
V gene: TRBV18; J gene: TRBJ1-5; clone size: few; D gene: -; CDR3 DNA: TGTGCCAGCTCAATGGGACCAAAGGCCAATCAGCCCCAGCATTTT; CDR3 protein: CASSMGPKANQPQHF
V gene: TRBV2; J gene: TRBJ2-1; clone size: -; D gene: TRBD2; CDR3 DNA: TGTGCCAGCAGTTGGCCGCGGGGCGGGGGGACCGATGAGCAGTTCTTC; CDR3 protein: CASSWPRGGGTDEQFF